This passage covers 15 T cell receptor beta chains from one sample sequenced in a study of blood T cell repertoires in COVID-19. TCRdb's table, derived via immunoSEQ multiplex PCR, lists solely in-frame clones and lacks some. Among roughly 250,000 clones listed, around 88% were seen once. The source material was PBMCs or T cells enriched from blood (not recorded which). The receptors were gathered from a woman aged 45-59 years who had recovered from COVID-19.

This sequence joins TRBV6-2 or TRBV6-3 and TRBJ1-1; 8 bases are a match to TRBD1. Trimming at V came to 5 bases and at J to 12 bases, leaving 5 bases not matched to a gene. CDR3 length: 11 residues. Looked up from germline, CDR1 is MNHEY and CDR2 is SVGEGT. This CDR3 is CASSHGTGPFF. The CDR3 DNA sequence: TGTGCCAGCAGTCACGGGACAGGTCCTTTCTTT.

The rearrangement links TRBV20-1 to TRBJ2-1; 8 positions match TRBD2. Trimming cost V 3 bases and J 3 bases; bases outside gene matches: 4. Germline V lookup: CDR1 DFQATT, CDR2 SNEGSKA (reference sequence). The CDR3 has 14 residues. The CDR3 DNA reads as TGCAGTGCTAGTGATAGCGGGGACTACAATGAGCAGTTCTTC. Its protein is CSASDSGDYNEQFF.

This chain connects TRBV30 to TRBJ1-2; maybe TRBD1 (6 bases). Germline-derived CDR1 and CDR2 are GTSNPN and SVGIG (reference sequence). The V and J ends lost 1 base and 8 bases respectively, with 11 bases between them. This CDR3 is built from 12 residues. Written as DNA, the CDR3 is TGTGCCTGGAGTGGGGGGGGCTGGGGCTACACCTTC. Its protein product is CAWSGGGWGYTF.

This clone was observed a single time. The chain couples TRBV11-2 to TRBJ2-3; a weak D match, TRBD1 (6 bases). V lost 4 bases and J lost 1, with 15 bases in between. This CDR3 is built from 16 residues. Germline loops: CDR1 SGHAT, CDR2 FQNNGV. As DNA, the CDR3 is TGTGCCAGCAGCTCCAGGGGACGGTACGGCACAGATACGCAGTATTTT. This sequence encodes CASSSRGRYGTDTQYF.

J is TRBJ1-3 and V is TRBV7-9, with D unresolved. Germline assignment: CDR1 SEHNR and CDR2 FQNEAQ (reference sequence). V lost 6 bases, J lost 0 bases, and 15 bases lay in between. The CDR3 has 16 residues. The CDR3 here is CASRHLDGYSGNTIYF. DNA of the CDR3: TGTGCCAGCAGACATCTCGACGGGTACTCTGGAAACACCATATATTTT.

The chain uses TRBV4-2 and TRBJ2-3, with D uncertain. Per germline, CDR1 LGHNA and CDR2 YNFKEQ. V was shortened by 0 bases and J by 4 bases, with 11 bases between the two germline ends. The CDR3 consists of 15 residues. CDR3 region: CASSQDVRSPDTQYF. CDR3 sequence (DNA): TGTGCCAGCAGCCAAGATGTCCGGAGCCCAGATACGCAGTATTTT.

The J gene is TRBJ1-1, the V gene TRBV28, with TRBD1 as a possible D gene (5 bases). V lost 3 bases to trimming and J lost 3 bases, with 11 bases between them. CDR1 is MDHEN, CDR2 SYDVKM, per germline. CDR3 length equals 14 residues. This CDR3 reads CASSFGFRDTEAFF. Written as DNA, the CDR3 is TGTGCCAGCAGTTTTGGGTTCAGGGACACTGAAGCTTTCTTT.

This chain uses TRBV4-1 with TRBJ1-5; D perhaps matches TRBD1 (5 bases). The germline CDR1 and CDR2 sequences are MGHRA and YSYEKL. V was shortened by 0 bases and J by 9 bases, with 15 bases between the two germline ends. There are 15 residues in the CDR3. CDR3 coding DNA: TGCGCCAGCAGCCAAGATGGGGGACGGCGGGGGCCCCAGCATTTT. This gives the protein CASSQDGGRRGPQHF.

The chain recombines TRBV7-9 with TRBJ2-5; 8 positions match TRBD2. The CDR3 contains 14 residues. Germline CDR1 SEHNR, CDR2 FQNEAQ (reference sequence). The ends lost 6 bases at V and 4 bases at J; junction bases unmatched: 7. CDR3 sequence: CASRAAGVRETQYF. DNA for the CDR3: TGTGCCAGCAGAGCAGCGGGGGTGCGAGAGACCCAGTACTTC.

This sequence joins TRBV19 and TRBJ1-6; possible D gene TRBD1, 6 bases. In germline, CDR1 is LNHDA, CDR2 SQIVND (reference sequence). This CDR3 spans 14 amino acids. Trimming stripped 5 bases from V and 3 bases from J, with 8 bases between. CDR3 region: CASSLTGYNSPLHF. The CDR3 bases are TGTGCCAGTAGTTTGACAGGCTATAATTCACCCCTCCACTTT. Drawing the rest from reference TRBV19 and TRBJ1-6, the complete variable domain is DGGITQSPKYLFRKEGQNVTLSCEQNLNHDAMYWYRQDPGQGLRLIYYSQIVNDFQKGDIAEGYSVSREKKESFPLTVTSAQKNPTAFYLCASSLTGYNSPLHFGNGTRLTVT.

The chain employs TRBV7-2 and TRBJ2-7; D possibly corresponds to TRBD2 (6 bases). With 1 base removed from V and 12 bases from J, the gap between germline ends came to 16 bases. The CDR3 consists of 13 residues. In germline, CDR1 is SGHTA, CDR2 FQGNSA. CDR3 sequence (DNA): TGTGCCAGCAGCTTAGTATCCGGGGGTCATCCGTACTTC. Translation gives CASSLVSGGHPYF.

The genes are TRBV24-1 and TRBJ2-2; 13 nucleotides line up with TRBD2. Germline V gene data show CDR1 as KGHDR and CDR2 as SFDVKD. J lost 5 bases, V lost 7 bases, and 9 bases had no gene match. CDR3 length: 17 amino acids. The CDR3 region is CATRWTSGRMKTGELFF. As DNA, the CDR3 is TGTGCCACCAGATGGACTAGCGGGAGAATGAAGACCGGGGAGCTGTTTTTT.

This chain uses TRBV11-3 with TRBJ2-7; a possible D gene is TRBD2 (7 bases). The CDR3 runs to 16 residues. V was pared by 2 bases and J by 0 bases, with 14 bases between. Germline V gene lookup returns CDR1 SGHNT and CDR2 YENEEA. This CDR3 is CASSLRGAGSSYEQYF. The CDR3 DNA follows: TGTGCCAGCAGCTTACGGGGGGCTGGAAGCTCCTACGAGCAGTACTTC.

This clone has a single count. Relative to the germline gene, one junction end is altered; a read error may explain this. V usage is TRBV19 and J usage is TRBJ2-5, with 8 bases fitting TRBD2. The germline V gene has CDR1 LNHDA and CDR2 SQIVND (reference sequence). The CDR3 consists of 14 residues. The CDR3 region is CASSIGLAGQNLNF. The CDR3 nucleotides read TGTGCCAGTAGTATTGGTCTAGCGGGCCAGAACCTGAACTTC.

CDR3 in amino acids: CASSPPGRLAGNNEQFF. The CDR3 bases are TGTGCCAGCTCACCACCGGGTCGGCTAGCGGGGAACAATGAGCAGTTCTTC. The V call is TRBV18, the J call TRBJ2-1, with 9 bases lining up with TRBD2. The CDR3 extends over 17 amino acids. In germline, CDR1 is KGHSH, CDR2 LQKENI. The J segment lost 5 bases and the V segment lost 0 bases, leaving 8 bases of the junction unmatched.